The 27 T cell receptor beta chains in this list originate from one sample, sequenced in a study of T cell changes during pregnancy in multiple sclerosis. Generated by immunoSEQ multiplex PCR, the TCRdb table keeps only in-frame clones and is missing some. The table includes roughly 63,000 clones, 90% to 95% detected once. The source was CD8+ T cells from peripheral blood mononuclear cells, collected in the second trimester of pregnancy. The receptor set was obtained from a female donor with multiple sclerosis, enrolled in a pregnancy study.

The rearrangement links TRBV29-1 to TRBJ1-2; 8 bases agree with TRBD1. Trimming cost V 3 bases and J 1 base; bases outside gene matches: 10. The CDR3 is made up of 16 amino acids. CDR1 is SQVTM, CDR2 ANQGSEA, per germline. CDR3 coding DNA: TGCAGCGTTGACCACCCCGGGACAGGAGATAACTATGGCTACACCTTC. Protein product: CSVDHPGTGDNYGYTF.

CDR3 bases: TGCGCCAGCAGCCAGGCCTGGACAGTGAACACTGAAGCTTTCTTT. Its translation is CASSQAWTVNTEAFF. This sequence joins TRBV4-1 and TRBJ1-1; a possible D gene is TRBD1 (6 bases). Germline CDR1 and CDR2: MGHRA and YSYEKL. There are 15 residues in the CDR3. The germline V and J ends were trimmed by 3 bases and 0 bases, with 11 bases remaining between them.

The CDR3 region is CAGEERAGGANVLTF. CDR3 in DNA: TGTGCCGGAGAGGAGAGGGCAGGAGGGGCCAACGTCCTGACTTTC. J is TRBJ2-6 and V is TRBV2; D might be TRBD2 (5 bases). V was shortened by 11 bases and J by 4 bases, with 18 bases between the two germline ends. Germline lookup yields CDR1 SNHLY and CDR2 FYNNEI. The CDR3 loop spans 15 amino acids.

The gene calls are TRBV27 and TRBJ2-7, with D possibly being TRBD2 (6 bases). The CDR3 is 14 residues long. Germline-derived CDR1 and CDR2 are MNHEY and SMNVEV (reference sequence). V was cut by 11 bases and J by 0 bases, with 17 bases left in between. For the CDR3, the DNA is TGTGCCGTAGGAACCGGGACTTCCTCCTACGAGCAGTACTTC. Translation gives CAVGTGTSSYEQYF.

This chain links TRBV6-1 with TRBJ1-5; D possibly corresponds to TRBD1 (6 bases). V gave up 3 bases and J gave up 0 bases, with 12 bases separating them. This CDR3 is built from 16 residues. Germline V gene lookup returns CDR1 MNHNS and CDR2 SASEGT. The CDR3 DNA is TGTGCCAGCAGTGAGTCCGCGGGGGCTAGCAATCAGCCCCAGCATTTT. The encoded protein is CASSESAGASNQPQHF.

This sequence joins TRBV7-7 and TRBJ2-7; 9 bases line up with TRBD2. Trimming took 3 bases from V and 3 from J; bases not matched to a gene: 9. CDR1 and CDR2 from the germline V gene are SSHAT and FNYEAQ (reference sequence). The CDR3 is 16 residues long. The CDR3, as DNA: TGTGCCAGCAGCTTTCGGGGGGCTAGCGGGGACTACGAGCAGTACTTC. Translated: CASSFRGASGDYEQYF.

The V gene is TRBV4-3, the J gene TRBJ2-7; D is perhaps TRBD2 (5 bases). This CDR3 is 14 amino acids long. From germline, CDR1 is LGHNA and CDR2 YSLEER. Trimming took 0 bases from V and 5 from J, leaving 11 bases between them. CDR3 loop: CASSQDIEGDEQYF. Written as DNA, the CDR3 is TGCGCCAGCAGCCAAGATATTGAGGGCGACGAGCAGTACTTC.

This chain uses TRBV14 with TRBJ1-6; D is unresolved. The V end was cut by 5 bases, the J end by 3 bases, with 23 bases between. The CDR3 is made up of 19 amino acids. Germline V gene data show CDR1 as SGHDN and CDR2 as FVKESK. In DNA form, the CDR3 reads TGTGCCAGCAGCGAAAGTAGAGGGCGGACGGCCGACTATAATTCACCCCTCCACTTT. This gives the protein CASSESRGRTADYNSPLHF.

This chain uses TRBV7-7 with TRBJ2-2; the match to TRBD1 covers 9 bases. Looked up from germline, CDR1 is SSHAT and CDR2 is FNYEAQ (reference sequence). With 3 bases clipped from V and 9 bases from J, the junction kept 8 bases outside the gene matches. CDR3 length equals 15 residues. The CDR3: CASSLDRTGDRELFF. CDR3 coding DNA: TGTGCCAGCAGCTTGGATCGGACAGGGGACCGGGAGCTGTTTTTT.

The chain carries TRBV27 and TRBJ2-4; a possible D gene is TRBD1 (6 bases). Trimming removed 5 bases at V and 6 bases at J, with 8 bases between. This CDR3 spans 12 amino acids. Germline V gives CDR1 MNHEY, CDR2 SMNVEV (reference sequence). The CDR3 nucleotides read TGTGCCAGCAGTAAACAGGGAAACATTCAGTACTTC. It codes for CASSKQGNIQYF.

CDR3 sequence reads: CASGQSTNEKLFF. The CDR3 DNA reads TGTGCCAGCGGACAGTCAACTAATGAAAAACTGTTTTTT. J is TRBJ1-4 and V is TRBV5-5, with TRBD1 as a possible D gene (6 bases). The V gene's germline CDR1 is SGHKS and CDR2 YYEKEE (reference sequence). V dropped 7 bases and J dropped 0 bases, with 7 bases sitting between them. This CDR3 region has 13 residues. Together with reference TRBV5-5 and TRBJ1-4, the CDR3 gives the full variable domain: DAGVTQSPTHLIKTRGQQVTLRCSPISGHKSVSWYQQVLGQGPQFIFQYYEKEERGRGNFPDRFSARQFPNYSSELNVNALLLGDSALYLCASGQSTNEKLFFGSGTQLSVL.

The V gene is TRBV28, the J gene TRBJ1-1; no clear D gene. The CDR3 contains 14 residues. The germline V and J ends were trimmed by 6 bases and 1 base, with 12 bases remaining between them. Germline-derived CDR1 and CDR2 are MDHEN and SYDVKM. As DNA, the CDR3 is TGTGCCAGCAGCCCTGACATATCGAACACTGAAGCTTTCTTT. Its translation: CASSPDISNTEAFF.

The chain couples TRBV5-1 to TRBJ2-7; TRBD1 matches at 9 bases. The CDR3 is 16 amino acids. The germline V gene has CDR1 SGHRS and CDR2 YFSETQ. Trimming took 4 bases from V and 6 from J; bases not matched to a gene: 14. The CDR3 reads CASSHPRDRESLEQYF. The CDR3 DNA is TGCGCCAGCAGCCACCCCCGGGACAGGGAAAGTCTCGAGCAGTACTTC.

The rearrangement joins TRBV27 to TRBJ2-3; TRBD1 matches at 7 bases. Per the germline V gene, CDR1 is MNHEY and CDR2 is SMNVEV (reference sequence). The CDR3 loop spans 17 amino acids. V lost 0 bases, J lost 3 bases, and 9 bases stayed unmatched. CDR3 sequence (DNA): TGTGCCAGCAGTTTATCGAGGGGGCGGGCATGGACAGATACGCAGTATTTT. Translating it yields CASSLSRGRAWTDTQYF.

The rearrangement uses TRBV2 and TRBJ2-3; 7 bases fit TRBD2. Germline CDR1 and CDR2: SNHLY and FYNNEI. V shed 8 bases, J shed 5 bases, and the junction held 16 bases outside the gene matches. The CDR3 is 16 amino acids. In DNA form, the CDR3 reads TGTGCCAGCGTTCAAAAGCGGGACCTGATCCAAGATACGCAGTATTTT. As protein: CASVQKRDLIQDTQYF.

The V call is TRBV2, the J call TRBJ2-7, with TRBD1 matching over 7 bases. This CDR3 comprises 14 residues. Looked up from germline, CDR1 is SNHLY and CDR2 is FYNNEI. Trimming took 5 bases from V and 3 from J; bases not matched to a gene: 7. CDR3 DNA: TGTGCCAGCAGTTATCTCGGGACAGACTACGAGCAGTACTTC. Translating gives CASSYLGTDYEQYF.

The chain links TRBV4-2 to TRBJ2-7, with D possibly matching TRBD1 (6 bases). The CDR3 is 14 residues long. Per germline, CDR1 LGHNA and CDR2 YNFKEQ. Trimming removed 1 base at V and 3 bases at J, with 10 bases between. The CDR3, as DNA: TGTGCCAGCAGCCAAGGGACAGAAGTCTACGAGCAGTACTTC. Encoded protein: CASSQGTEVYEQYF.

The V and J genes are TRBV27 and TRBJ2-1; D may be TRBD2 (5 bases). The CDR3 has 15 amino acids. The germline V gene encodes CDR1 MNHEY and CDR2 SMNVEV (reference sequence). V lost 2 bases and J lost 8, with 16 bases in between. The CDR3 DNA reads as TGTGCCAGCAGTTTAATTGGCCCTACGAGGGATGAGCAGTTCTTC. Amino acid sequence: CASSLIGPTRDEQFF.

CDR3 amino acids: CASSQEELAVHREQYF. The DNA of the CDR3 is TGCGCCAGCAGCCAAGAGGAACTAGCGGTACACCGGGAGCAGTACTTC. This chain uses TRBV4-1 with TRBJ2-7, with 8 bases lining up with TRBD2. V lost 0 bases to trimming and J lost 7 bases; unmatched junction nucleotides: 11. Germline-derived CDR1 and CDR2 are MGHRA and YSYEKL. This CDR3 has 16 amino acids.

This chain links TRBV27 with TRBJ2-1; the match to TRBD2 covers 9 bases. The CDR3 totals 12 residues. Germline-derived CDR1 and CDR2 are MNHEY and SMNVEV (reference sequence). The junction had 4 bases not matched to a gene; V was cut back by 8 bases and J by 8 bases. The CDR3 loop is CASFSGSHEQFF. In DNA form, the CDR3 reads TGTGCCAGCTTTAGCGGGAGTCATGAGCAGTTCTTC.

Here the CDR3 DNA reads TGTGCCAGCAGCTTGGGACTAGCGGGGGGCAACGAGCAGTACTTC. It encodes CASSLGLAGGNEQYF. V gene TRBV5-4 combines with J gene TRBJ2-7; TRBD2 agrees at 13 bases. Germline CDR1 and CDR2: SGHNT and YYREEE (reference sequence). The CDR3 has 15 amino acids. V was pared by 0 bases and J by 5 bases, with 2 bases of the junction left unmatched. Looking up the rest from reference TRBV5-4 and TRBJ2-7 gives the full variable domain: ETGVTQSPTHLIKTRGQQVTLRCSSQSGHNTVSWYQQALGQGPQFIFQYYREEENGRGNFPPRFSGLQFPNYSSELNVNALELDDSALYLCASSLGLAGGNEQYFGPGTRLTVT.

The chain recombines TRBV4-3 with TRBJ1-6; D is undetermined. With 1 base removed from V and 6 bases from J, the gap between germline ends came to 10 bases. The length of the CDR3 is 15 residues. Germline V gene sequence: CDR1 LGHNA, CDR2 YSLEER. The CDR3 here is CASSQARQSNSPLHF. Written as DNA, the CDR3 is TGCGCCAGCAGCCAAGCCAGACAAAGTAATTCACCCCTCCACTTT.

This chain links TRBV10-2 with TRBJ2-3; TRBD2 is a possible D gene (6 bases). CDR3 length: 11 amino acids. With 0 bases removed from V and 14 bases from J, the gap between germline ends came to 9 bases. Germline CDR1 reads WSHSY; CDR2 reads SAAADI. CDR3 bases: TGCGCCAGCAGTGAGTCGACTAGTGCGTATTTT. This gives the protein CASSESTSAYF.

The chain has TRBV12-5 and TRBJ1-5; no definite D call. Germline V gene data show CDR1 as LGHNT and CDR2 as FRNRAP. Trimming shortened V by 3 bases and J by 0 bases, and 18 bases separated the two germline ends. The CDR3 is made up of 18 amino acids. CDR3 region: CASGFHLNPPYSNQPQHF. CDR3 coding DNA: TGTGCTAGTGGTTTTCACTTAAATCCCCCGTATAGCAATCAGCCCCAGCATTTT.

This clone turned up a few times. The chain recombines TRBV6-4 with TRBJ2-3, with a weak D call TRBD1 (6 bases). CDR1 and CDR2 (germline): MRHNA, SNTAGT. Trimming shortened V by 2 bases and J by 4 bases, and 13 bases separated the two germline ends. The CDR3 is 15 amino acids. CDR3 coding DNA: TGTGCCAGCAGTGACCTCCCACAGGGCGCAGATACGCAGTATTTT. It is translated as CASSDLPQGADTQYF.

The rearrangement joins TRBV4-2 to TRBJ1-3; D call uncertain. Looked up from germline, CDR1 is LGHNA and CDR2 is YNFKEQ. V gave up 0 bases and J gave up 1 base, with 16 bases separating them. This CDR3 contains 18 residues. The CDR3 protein is CASSQDGLMGPSGNTIYF. DNA for the CDR3: TGTGCCAGCAGCCAAGATGGGCTAATGGGTCCTTCTGGAAACACCATATATTTT.

This clone was detected only once. The chain links TRBV2 to TRBJ1-2; D not resolved. The CDR3 spans 15 residues. Germline V lookup: CDR1 SNHLY, CDR2 FYNNEI. V lost 1 base, J lost 1 base, and 10 bases lay in between. The CDR3 loop is CASSEERVGNYGYTF. DNA of the CDR3: TGTGCCAGCAGTGAAGAGAGGGTGGGTAACTATGGCTACACCTTC.